This record concerns one T cell receptor (beta chain) sequence. What it recognizes is unknown. The CDR3 runs 15 residues. V gave up 5 bases and J gave up 2 bases, with 13 bases separating them. Per the germline V gene, CDR1 is LNHDA and CDR2 is SQIVND (reference sequence). This specimen comes from a study of shared clonotypes between healthy human individuals. Findings of the study overall: Shared across several donors were 4% to 5% of the naive CD4 clonotypes.

Only in-frame clones appear in the TCRdb table, and some are missing; sequencing was by immunoSEQ multiplex PCR. Among over 2 million clones listed, roughly 94% were seen once. The V call is TRBV19, the J call TRBJ1-5; a possible D gene is TRBD1 (5 bases). The receptor's source is a young man in good health. The sequenced material came from naive CD4+ T cells sorted from blood. Regarding subset: CD45RA+ positively selected. The CDR3 DNA reads as TGTGCCAGTAGTTCTCCTCCGGGGGGCAATCAGCCCCAGCATTTT. It is translated as CASSSPPGGNQPQHF.